These 2 T cell receptor beta chains share one sample of origin, sequenced in a study of T cell repertoires in cytomegalovirus infection. TCRdb reprocessed the reads with MiXCR, giving one entry per CDR3 protein. The sample has roughly 310,000 distinct CDR3 sequences, just under 30% seen once. Their cognate antigens are unknown. The source material was cultured PBMCs, sampled from culture after CMV antigen stimulation. The receptor set was obtained from a human donor in good health (CMV status not recorded). Some clones in this sample may be carry-over from other donors' samples.

V and J are TRBV28 and TRBJ2-3; D unresolved. Germline CDR1 and CDR2: MDHEN and SYDVKM. The ends were cut back, 3 bases at V and 0 bases at J, with 10 bases in the middle. This CDR3 spans 15 amino acids. The CDR3 spells CASSFSLESTDTQYF. DNA of the CDR3: TGTGCCAGCAGTTTTTCGCTAGAAAGCACAGATACGCAGTATTTT.

As DNA, the CDR3 is TGTGCCACCAGTGATTTGCGACAGGGGAGTTCCTACAATGAGCAGTTCTTC. This codes for CATSDLRQGSSYNEQFF. The rearrangement links TRBV24-1 to TRBJ2-1, with TRBD1 matching 8 bases. CDR3 length equals 17 residues. Germline-derived CDR1 and CDR2 are KGHDR and SFDVKD. The V segment lost 0 bases and the J segment 1 base; nucleotides outside the gene matches: 4.